A selection of T cell receptor beta chains follows, all from one sample in a study of blood T cell repertoires in COVID-19. Clones were read by immunoSEQ multiplex PCR, and TCRdb kept only the in-frame ones, dropping some. The data show about 120,000 clones, with about nine tenths seen just once and around 7.7% held by the top ten. Material: peripheral blood. These receptors were collected from a human donor in a cohort sampled during active COVID-19. Each CDR3 is given with its conserved first and last residue. A D gene is named only where the DNA matches it firmly. Clone size is shown for a subset of rows, as once, few, many or a class of expanded clone.

v_call,j_call,d_call,clone_size,cdr3_aa,cdr3_nt
TRBV19,TRBJ2-7,TRBD1,.,CASSSTGDLSEQYF,TGTGCCAGTAGCTCGACAGGGGATCTTTCCGAGCAGTACTTC
TRBV29-1,TRBJ2-2,.,.,CSAGDSELFF,TGCAGCGCCGGGGACTCGGAGCTGTTTTTT
TRBV4-2,TRBJ1-2,.,.,CASSQARAERYGYTF,TGTGCCAGCAGCCAAGCCAGGGCCGAACGGTATGGCTACACCTTC
TRBV19,TRBJ2-6,.,few,CASSPRGGGYGANVLTF,TGTGCCAGTAGCCCCCGTGGGGGGGGCTACGGGGCCAACGTCCTGACTTTC
TRBV16,TRBJ2-1,.,.,CASSQFRGSYNEQFF,TGTGCCAGCAGCCAATTTCGCGGCTCCTACAATGAGCAGTTCTTC
TRBV4-1,TRBJ2-3,TRBD2,.,CASSHGLAGGADTQYF,TGCGCCAGCAGCCACGGACTAGCGGGGGGAGCAGATACGCAGTATTTT
TRBV7-8,TRBJ1-5,.,once,CASSYYSNQPQHF,TGTGCCAGCAGCTATTATAGCAATCAGCCCCAGCATTTT
TRBV21-1,TRBJ1-2,.,.,CASSSPGQGPVNYGYTF,TGTGCCAGCAGCAGCCCGGGACAGGGCCCGGTAAACTATGGCTACACCTTC
TRBV7-7,TRBJ2-3,.,.,CASSLDRNTDTQYF,TGTGCCAGCAGCTTAGACAGAAACACAGATACGCAGTATTTT
TRBV6-5,TRBJ1-1,.,.,CASRQTLNTEAFF,TGTGCCAGCAGACAGACCTTGAACACTGAAGCTTTCTTT
TRBV6-5,TRBJ1-1,TRBD1,.,CASLRDRVPNTEAFF,TGTGCCAGTCTCCGGGACAGGGTCCCGAACACTGAAGCTTTCTTT
TRBV11-2,TRBJ1-5,.,.,CASSFQGEQPQHF,TGTGCCAGCAGCTTTCAGGGTGAACAGCCCCAGCATTTT
TRBV19,TRBJ1-5,.,.,CASSLRDQPQHF,TGTGCCAGTAGTTTGAGGGATCAGCCCCAGCATTTT
TRBV6-5,TRBJ1-2,.,.,CASSPPAGVYGYTF,TGTGCCAGCAGCCCCCCGGCAGGGGTCTATGGCTACACCTTC
TRBV11-2,TRBJ1-1,.,.,CASSLAGEYTEAFF,TGTGCCAGCAGCTTAGCCGGAGAATATACTGAAGCTTTCTTT
TRBV10-3,TRBJ1-1,.,.,CAISDGNTEAFF,TGTGCCATCAGTGACGGGAACACTGAAGCTTTCTTT
TRBV3-1/TRBV3-2,TRBJ2-1,TRBD1,.,CASSQGQGVGDRQFF,TGTGCCAGCAGCCAGGGACAGGGGGTTGGGGATAGGCAGTTCTTC
TRBV28,TRBJ1-6,.,.,CASDLGGVNSPLHF,TGTGCCAGTGACCTAGGGGGGGTAAATTCACCCCTCCACTTT
TRBV18,TRBJ2-7,.,.,CASSPPGSGAYEQYF,TGTGCCAGCTCACCACCGGGTAGCGGAGCCTACGAGCAGTACTTC
TRBV6-6,TRBJ1-2,TRBD1,.,CASSSMRTGRGYTF,TGTGCCAGCAGTTCTATGAGGACAGGGAGGGGCTACACCTTC
TRBV20-1,TRBJ2-1,TRBD1,many,CSASHPGGYYNEQFF,TGCAGTGCTAGTCATCCAGGGGGTTACTACAATGAGCAGTTCTTC
TRBV7-2,TRBJ2-5,TRBD1,.,CASSAGTGHVKETQYF,TGTGCCAGCAGCGCCGGGACAGGACATGTCAAAGAGACCCAGTACTTC
TRBV28,TRBJ1-1,TRBD1,.,CASIPGDRGRGTEAFF,TGTGCCAGCATCCCAGGGGACAGGGGGCGAGGGACTGAAGCTTTCTTT
TRBV5-1,TRBJ2-3,TRBD1,.,CASQYPTGGNTDTQYF,TGCGCCAGTCAATACCCCACAGGGGGGAACACAGATACGCAGTATTTT
TRBV3-1/TRBV3-2,TRBJ2-1,.,.,CASSHARDYNEQFF,TGTGCCAGCAGCCACGCCCGGGACTACAATGAGCAGTTCTTC
TRBV7-3,TRBJ2-7,TRBD2,.,CASSLTFREGTPQYF,TGTGCCAGCAGCTTAACGTTTCGGGAGGGTACCCCGCAGTACTTC
TRBV6-5,TRBJ2-3,TRBD2,.,CASTSGSRPDTQYF,TGTGCCAGCACCAGCGGGAGCCGCCCAGATACGCAGTATTTT
TRBV11-3,TRBJ1-2,.,few,CASSLEQVGGYTF,TGTGCCAGCAGCTTAGAACAGGTCGGAGGCTACACCTTC
TRBV6-4,TRBJ1-2,.,.,CASSELANDRRGGYTF,TGTGCCAGCAGTGAGCTGGCGAACGACCGGCGGGGTGGCTACACCTTC
TRBV7-6,TRBJ1-3,.,.,CASSLGHQRLGLTTIYF,TGTGCCAGCAGCTTAGGTCATCAGAGACTAGGGTTGACCACCATATATTTT
TRBV2,TRBJ1-5,TRBD1,.,CASNRQGISPQHF,TGTGCCAGCAACCGACAGGGAATCTCACCCCAGCATTTT
TRBV19,TRBJ1-5,.,.,CASTPDRNQPQHF,TGTGCCAGTACCCCTGACAGGAATCAGCCCCAGCATTTT
TRBV7-2,TRBJ2-3,.,.,CASSLERTPGADTQYF,TGTGCCAGCAGCTTAGAGCGGACTCCGGGGGCAGATACGCAGTATTTT
TRBV15,TRBJ2-7,TRBD1,.,CATSREDRGISEQYF,TGTGCCACCAGCAGAGAAGACAGGGGAATCTCCGAGCAGTACTTC
TRBV7-9,TRBJ2-3,.,.,CASSPLEPSTDTQYF,TGTGCCAGCAGTCCCCTAGAGCCTAGCACAGATACGCAGTATTTT
TRBV14,TRBJ1-2,TRBD1,.,CASSQLGGPRRGLGYTF,TGTGCCAGCAGCCAATTAGGGGGCCCGCGTAGGGGCCTGGGCTACACCTTC
TRBV9,TRBJ2-7,TRBD1,.,CASSVGPSGQGAKYEQYF,TGTGCCAGCAGCGTAGGACCTTCAGGACAGGGGGCGAAATACGAGCAGTACTTC
TRBV27,TRBJ1-2,.,once,CASSLGWGNNYGYTF,TGTGCCAGCAGTTTAGGATGGGGCAATAACTATGGCTACACCTTC
TRBV11-3,TRBJ1-1,.,.,CASSLGHGGGFEAFF,TGTGCCAGCAGCTTAGGGCATGGGGGGGGCTTTGAAGCTTTCTTT
TRBV6-4,TRBJ1-6,TRBD1,.,CASSQQGGGSPLHF,TGTGCCAGCAGTCAACAGGGGGGAGGTTCACCCCTCCACTTT
TRBV7-2,TRBJ1-5,.,.,CASSLSSAGNQPQHF,TGTGCCAGCAGCTTAAGTTCAGCGGGAAATCAGCCCCAGCATTTT
TRBV11-2,TRBJ2-1,TRBD2,.,CASSLGLAGVNEQFF,TGTGCCAGCAGCTTGGGACTAGCGGGAGTGAATGAGCAGTTCTTC
TRBV3-1/TRBV3-2,TRBJ2-3,TRBD2,.,CAVSGTSGVDTQYF,TGTGCCGTCAGCGGGACTAGCGGGGTAGATACGCAGTATTTT